The 17 T cell receptor beta chains in this list originate from one sample, sequenced in a study of T cells in Graves' hyperthyroidism and ophthalmopathy. TCR beta CDR3 sequences were amplified from RNA transcripts. Using the HTBI primer set, a first-round RT-PCR was run on the TCR CDR3. TCRdb independently ran MiXCR on the multiplex PCR reads; one entry per CDR3 protein. The sample has about 770,000 distinct CDR3 sequences, around 20% seen once. Sequenced: blood. The receptors stem from a woman aged 45 to 65 with Graves' hyperthyroidism that later progressed to Graves' ophthalmopathy.

Notes on this clonotype: This clone may be a read error of a much larger clone one base away. The rearrangement joins TRBV7-9 to TRBJ1-2; D ambiguous. Trimming cost V 2 bases and J 0 bases, with 7 bases left between them. The CDR3 totals 14 residues. CDR1 and CDR2 (germline): SEHNR, FQNEAQ (reference sequence). Here the CDR3 DNA reads TGTGCCAGCAGCTTACCGGAGGCTAACTATGGCTACACCTTC. Encoded protein: CASSLPEANYGYTF.

This clonotype showed up just once. This chain joins TRBV3-1 and TRBJ2-5, with TRBD1 identical over 7 bases. The CDR3 consists of 19 residues. CDR1 and CDR2 from the germline V gene are LGHDT and YNNKEL (reference sequence). V was pared by 0 bases and J by 4 bases, with 17 bases of the junction left unmatched. CDR3 amino acids: CASSQDRGRQRLPRETQYF. The CDR3 DNA is TGTGCCAGCAGCCAAGATAGGGGGCGCCAACGTCTCCCTCGAGAGACCCAGTACTTC.

As to this clonotype: One base away lies a much larger clone, so this may be a sequencing read error. This CDR3 is missing its conserved last phenylalanine or tryptophan, likely due to a read error. The V call is TRBV12-3 or TRBV12-4, the J call TRBJ1-5, with 8 positions matching TRBD1. V shed 7 bases and J 4 bases; nucleotides not matched to a gene: 9. This CDR3 has 15 amino acids. CDR3 residues: CASTTGGILNQPQHS. The CDR3 DNA is TGTGCCAGCACCACAGGGGGTATTTTGAATCAGCCCCAGCATTCT.

This clonotype was counted between two and nine times. J is TRBJ1-2 and V is TRBV12-3 or TRBV12-4; 7 nucleotides agree with TRBD1. This CDR3 contains 13 residues. After removal of 3 bases from V and 8 bases from J, the junction contained 6 bases not matched to a gene. For the CDR3, the DNA is TGTGCCAGCAGTTTTAACAGGGGAGTAGGCTACACCTTC. This gives the protein CASSFNRGVGYTF.

This clonotype was counted a few times. The CDR3 is CASSEEPAYGYTF. CDR3 sequence (DNA): TGTGCCAGCAGCGAAGAACCGGCTTATGGCTACACCTTC. The chain is built from TRBV9 and TRBJ1-2, with D unclear. Germline loops: CDR1 SGDLS, CDR2 YYNGEE. The CDR3 extends over 13 amino acids. Trimming cost V 3 bases and J 5 bases, with 11 bases left between them.

J is TRBJ2-1 and V is TRBV5-1; 10 bases map to TRBD2. V lost 3 bases to trimming and J lost 6 bases; unmatched junction nucleotides: 9. The CDR3 is 16 amino acids. Germline CDR1 and CDR2: SGHRS and YFSETQ. CDR3 coding DNA: TGCGCCAGCAGCTCGACAACTAGCGGGGTCTTCAATGAGCAGTTCTTC. Translation gives CASSSTTSGVFNEQFF.

V usage is TRBV6-9 and J usage is TRBJ2-5, with D uncertain. Trimming pared 3 bases from V and 1 base from J, leaving 18 bases between. Germline lookup yields CDR1 MNHGY and CDR2 SVAAGI. The CDR3 loop spans 17 amino acids. CDR3: CASSYHPPDGFQETQYF. The CDR3 nucleotides read TGTGCCAGCAGTTACCATCCACCGGACGGGTTCCAAGAGACCCAGTACTTC.

The sample holds many counts of this clonotype. The rearrangement links TRBV12-3 or TRBV12-4 to TRBJ2-3; D is uncertain. Trimming took off 8 bases at V and 5 bases at J, with 5 bases between the two ends. The CDR3 is 10 residues long. This chain's CDR3 is CASGKDTQYF. CDR3 nucleotide sequence: TGTGCCAGCGGTAAAGATACGCAGTATTTT.

This clonotype was found a few times. The chain carries TRBV6-5 and TRBJ1-2; D unresolved. The V end lost 0 bases, the J end lost 4 bases, and 6 bases lay between the germline ends. This CDR3 is 13 amino acids long. Germline V CDR1 and CDR2: MNHEY, SVGAGI. CDR3 residues: CASSYSFSYGYTF. The CDR3 nucleotides are TGTGCCAGCAGTTACTCGTTTTCCTATGGCTACACCTTC.

This clonotype was counted a few times. This rearrangement joins TRBV6-5 to TRBJ1-1; D remains ambiguous. V was cut by 0 bases and J by 0 bases, with 14 bases left in between. This CDR3 comprises 17 residues. Germline loops: CDR1 MNHEY, CDR2 SVGAGI. The CDR3 DNA reads as TGTGCCAGCAGTTACTCGATGTCGCGAACAATGAACACTGAAGCTTTCTTT. Amino acid sequence: CASSYSMSRTMNTEAFF.

The chain recombines TRBV6-1 with TRBJ1-5; tentatively, D is TRBD1 (5 bases). Germline-derived CDR1 and CDR2 are MNHNS and SASEGT. The CDR3 spans 13 residues. The V end was cut by 8 bases, the J end by 1 base, with 9 bases between. The CDR3 region is CASRGRSNQPQHF. In DNA, the CDR3 is TGTGCCAGCCGGGGCAGGAGCAATCAGCCCCAGCATTTT.

The table lists this clonotype with many counts. The rearrangement uses TRBV12-3 or TRBV12-4 and TRBJ2-7, with 8 bases aligning to TRBD1. The CDR3 length is 14 residues. V was pared by 3 bases and J by 2 bases, with 3 bases of the junction left unmatched. DNA for the CDR3: TGTGCCAGCAGTTTTGCGGGACAGGCCTACGAGCAGTACTTC. Residues: CASSFAGQAYEQYF.

This clonotype was recorded a few times. This chain links TRBV20-1 with TRBJ2-2, with D maybe TRBD1 (6 bases). This CDR3 is 16 amino acids long. The ends were cut back, 0 bases at V and 4 bases at J, with 15 bases in the middle. From germline, CDR1 is DFQATT and CDR2 SNEGSKA (reference sequence). CDR3 sequence reads: CSARDRGTLSTGELFF. CDR3 in DNA: TGCAGTGCTAGAGATCGAGGGACACTTTCCACCGGGGAGCTGTTTTTT.

This chain joins TRBV6-1 and TRBJ1-6; D unclear. CDR3 length: 14 amino acids. The V gene lost 7 bases and the J gene lost 5 bases, with 12 bases spanning the gap. Germline lookup yields CDR1 MNHNS and CDR2 SASEGT. CDR3 sequence: CASNAVSDNSPLHF. Here the CDR3 DNA reads TGTGCCAGCAACGCCGTATCGGATAATTCACCCCTCCACTTT.

The chain joins TRBV7-9 to TRBJ1-2; tentatively, D is TRBD1 (5 bases). V gave up 1 base and J gave up 4 bases, with 13 bases separating them. CDR1 and CDR2 (germline): SEHNR, FQNEAQ (reference sequence). The CDR3 is made up of 15 amino acids. CDR3 sequence (DNA): TGTGCCAGCAGCTTAGGGGGCCAGGGCGGCTATGGCTACACCTTC. Translated: CASSLGGQGGYGYTF. Using reference TRBV7-9 and TRBJ1-2 for the parts outside the CDR3, the full variable domain is DTGVSQNPRHKITKRGQNVTFRCDPISEHNRLYWYRQTLGQGPEFLTYFQNEAQLEKSRLLSDRFSAERPKGSFSTLEIQRTEQGDSAMYLCASSLGGQGGYGYTFGSGTRLTVV.

This sequence joins TRBV12-5 and TRBJ1-5, with 10 bases aligning to TRBD1. This CDR3 has 13 residues. V dropped 6 bases and J dropped 7; count of bases not matched to a gene: 3. Germline values: CDR1 LGHNT, CDR2 FRNRAP. The CDR3 nucleotides read TGTGCTAGTGGAGGGACAGGGGTACAGCCCCAGCATTTT. This gives the protein CASGGTGVQPQHF.

This clonotype has ten or more counts. The CDR3 spells CSATQTGVNQPQHF. DNA of the CDR3: TGCAGTGCTACCCAGACAGGGGTGAATCAGCCCCAGCATTTT. The rearrangement joins TRBV20-1 to TRBJ1-5; the match to TRBD1 covers 8 bases. The V gene end was trimmed by 4 bases and the J gene end by 4 bases; junction bases not matched to a gene: 6. Germline V gives CDR1 DFQATT, CDR2 SNEGSKA (reference sequence). There are 14 residues in the CDR3.